A selection of T cell receptor beta chains follows, all from one sample in a study of T cell responses to AZD1222 COVID-19 vaccine. Here immunoSEQ multiplex PCR was the method, and the copy in TCRdb shows in-frame clones only, minus some. Of 150,000 or so clones in the sample, 70% to 90% were seen once. The material was peripheral blood, obtained on day 0 of AZD1222 vaccination. These receptors originate from an adult in good health. Both conserved end residues are part of each CDR3. The order of the fields is CDR3 DNA, CDR3 protein, V gene, J gene, D gene, clone size. The D gene is left open where the match is weak. Clone size is shown for a subset of rows, as once, few, many or a class of expanded clone.

TGTGCCAGCAGCGTAGACAGGCTAACTGGAAACACCATATATTTT	CASSVDRLTGNTIYF	TRBV9	TRBJ1-3	-	-
TGTGCCAGCAGCCCCCTGAGTCTGGGACAGGGTCACAATGAGCAGTTCTTC	CASSPLSLGQGHNEQFF	TRBV5-6	TRBJ2-1	TRBD1	once
TGTGCCACCAGCAGAGCTCTGAGCGGGGCCGGCACAGATACGCAGTATTTT	CATSRALSGAGTDTQYF	TRBV15	TRBJ2-3	TRBD2	once
TGTGCCAGCAGCGGACTTGAAGCTTTCTTT	CASSGLEAFF	TRBV6-2/TRBV6-3	TRBJ1-1	-	-
TGCGCCAGCAGCCAAGTGCTGGGCCACGAGCAGTACTTC	CASSQVLGHEQYF	TRBV4-1	TRBJ2-7	-	few
TGTGCCAGCAGAATACTCGGGGGCACCTACAATGAGCAGTTCTTC	CASRILGGTYNEQFF	TRBV6-6	TRBJ2-1	-	-
TGTGCCAGCAGCCCGTGGGGAGCGGGAGGAGGCAATGAGCAGTTCTTC	CASSPWGAGGGNEQFF	TRBV3-1/TRBV3-2	TRBJ2-1	TRBD2	once
TGTGCCAGCAGCGTAGTCTCCAGGGTTACTGAAGCTTTCTTT	CASSVVSRVTEAFF	TRBV9	TRBJ1-1	-	-
TGTGCCAGCTCACGGGACAGGGTAGAGACCCAGTACTTC	CASSRDRVETQYF	TRBV18	TRBJ2-5	TRBD1	-
TGTGCCAGCAGCAGGGGACTAGCGGGGAGGTCTTACAATGAGCAGTTCTTC	CASSRGLAGRSYNEQFF	TRBV7-9	TRBJ2-1	TRBD2	-
TGTGCCAGCAGTTTGGGAAACACCATATATTTT	CASSLGNTIYF	TRBV28	TRBJ1-3	-	-
TGCAGCGTTGAAGACCGCTCGGGGACTAGCGGGGTCAATGAGCAGTTCTTC	CSVEDRSGTSGVNEQFF	TRBV29-1	TRBJ2-1	TRBD2	-
TGTGCCAGCAGTCCCGGGACAGTTAACACCGGGGAGCTGTTTTTT	CASSPGTVNTGELFF	TRBV2	TRBJ2-2	TRBD1	-
TGTGCCAGCAGCCAACGGCCCGGGTCCTACAATGAGCAGTTCTTC	CASSQRPGSYNEQFF	TRBV4-2	TRBJ2-1	-	-
TGTGCCAGCAGCTTGGAGGGCTATAAGGGCACTGAAGCTTTCTTT	CASSLEGYKGTEAFF	TRBV5-5	TRBJ1-1	-	-
TGTGCCAGCAAAGGGTCGCGGACCGGGGAGCTGTTTTTT	CASKGSRTGELFF	TRBV27	TRBJ2-2	-	-
TGTGCCAGCAGCTTAGCGCTAATGGGACAGGGGACTGAAGCTTTCTTT	CASSLALMGQGTEAFF	TRBV7-6	TRBJ1-1	TRBD1	once
TGTGCCAGCAGCTTCGTTCGGCGGGAGGGCCTTTCTAATGAGCAGTTCTTC	CASSFVRREGLSNEQFF	TRBV5-4	TRBJ2-1	TRBD2	-
TGTGCCAGCAGCGTAGGCAGGGACATAATGTCCTACGAGCAGTACTTC	CASSVGRDIMSYEQYF	TRBV9	TRBJ2-7	-	-
TGCGCCAGCAGCCTGCCGTCGGGGGTGGAGACCCAGTACTTC	CASSLPSGVETQYF	TRBV5-1	TRBJ2-5	-	once
TGCAGCGTTGGGACTAGCGGCACAGATACGCAGTATTTT	CSVGTSGTDTQYF	TRBV29-1	TRBJ2-3	TRBD2	-
TGTGCCAGCAGTTTGCGAACCGGGACAGGGTTCAATCAGCCCCAGCATTTT	CASSLRTGTGFNQPQHF	TRBV6-2/TRBV6-3	TRBJ1-5	TRBD1	-
TGCGCCAGCAGCTTGGGGGACAGGGTTGATCAGCCCCAGCATTTT	CASSLGDRVDQPQHF	TRBV5-1	TRBJ1-5	TRBD1	-
TGTGCCAGCAGCAATGCCTTGTTGAACACTGAAGCTTTCTTT	CASSNALLNTEAFF	TRBV6-5	TRBJ1-1	-	-
TGCGCCAGCAGCCAAGCGCTAATTAGCTCCTATGGCTACACCTTC	CASSQALISSYGYTF	TRBV4-3	TRBJ1-2	-	-
TGTGCCAGCAGTATACTTGAGGGCAGCAATCAGCCCCAGCATTTT	CASSILEGSNQPQHF	TRBV28	TRBJ1-5	-	-
TGTGCCAGCAGCTCGGGACATCCTATACAAGAGACCCAGTACTTC	CASSSGHPIQETQYF	TRBV5-8	TRBJ2-5	-	-
TGTGCCAGCACTCTACGCGTGGGTCAAGCTTTCTTT	CASTLRVGQAFF	TRBV6-5	TRBJ1-1	-	-
TGTGCCAGCACTCGGGGCAGTTTTATTAGCCCCAACACTGAAGCTTTCTTT	CASTRGSFISPNTEAFF	TRBV28	TRBJ1-1	-	few
TGTGCCAGCAGCTTAGCTGGAGGGCCACCCCAGCCCCAGCATTTT	CASSLAGGPPQPQHF	TRBV7-9	TRBJ1-5	-	-
TGTGCCTGGAGGGGGGGGGCCTCTAATGAAAAACTGTTTTTT	CAWRGGASNEKLFF	TRBV30	TRBJ1-4	-	few
TGTGCCAGCAGTGCCCTTTTAGCGGGAGGCAACAATGAGCAGTTCTTC	CASSALLAGGNNEQFF	TRBV25-1	TRBJ2-1	TRBD2	-